Each of the 32 T cell receptor beta chains below was sequenced from the same sample in a study of shared clonotypes between healthy human individuals. Method: immunoSEQ multiplex PCR; TCRdb's copy keeps in-frame clones and lacks some. The sample lists approximately 2,200,000 clones, about 92% occurring once. CD45RO-negative cells were positively selected for CCR7, leaving out terminally differentiated effector memory CD45RA+ cells. The material sequenced was naive CD8+ T cells from PBMCs. The source of these receptors is a young man in good health. Some clones in this sample may be carry-over from other donors' samples.

This clone was recorded once. The rearrangement uses TRBV2 and TRBJ2-1; possibly TRBD1 for D (6 bases). Germline values: CDR1 SNHLY, CDR2 FYNNEI. There are 15 residues in the CDR3. The V gene lost 7 bases and the J gene lost 8 bases, with 21 bases spanning the gap. The CDR3 sequence: CASKQGFQASDEQFF. The CDR3 nucleotides read TGTGCCAGCAAACAGGGCTTCCAGGCAAGCGATGAGCAGTTCTTC. Full variable domain (remainder filled in from reference TRBV2 and TRBJ2-1): EPEVTQTPSHQVTQMGQEVILRCVPISNHLYFYWYRQILGQKVEFLVSFYNNEISEKSEIFDDQFSVERPDGSNFTLKIRSTKLEDSAMYFCASKQGFQASDEQFFGPGTRLTVL.

This chain joins TRBV7-9 and TRBJ2-7; 8 bases line up with TRBD2. This CDR3 has 14 amino acids. V gave up 4 bases and J gave up 3 bases; unmatched junction bases: 5. Looked up from germline, CDR1 is SEHNR and CDR2 is FQNEAQ (reference sequence). This chain's CDR3 is CASSSTSGDYEQYF. The CDR3, as DNA: TGTGCCAGCAGCTCCACTAGCGGTGACTACGAGCAGTACTTC. Based on the CDR3 plus reference TRBV7-9 and TRBJ2-7, the full variable domain is DTGVSQNPRHKITKRGQNVTFRCDPISEHNRLYWYRQTLGQGPEFLTYFQNEAQLEKSRLLSDRFSAERPKGSFSTLEIQRTEQGDSAMYLCASSSTSGDYEQYFGPGTRLTVT.

The genes are TRBV7-2 and TRBJ1-1, with D unresolved. The CDR3 has 12 amino acids. The germline V gene has CDR1 SGHTA and CDR2 FQGNSA. The V gene lost 8 bases and the J gene lost 0 bases, with 7 bases spanning the gap. CDR3 sequence: CASGYLNTEAFF. The CDR3 coding sequence is TGTGCCAGCGGGTACTTGAACACTGAAGCTTTCTTT. The full variable domain, in which reference TRBV7-2 and TRBJ1-1 provide the parts outside the CDR3, is GAGVSQSPSNKVTEKGKDVELRCDPISGHTALYWYRQSLGQGLEFLIYFQGNSAPDKSGLPSDRFSAERTGGSVSTLTIQRTQQEDSAVYLCASGYLNTEAFFGQGTRLTVV.

J is TRBJ1-5 and V is TRBV19; D is undetermined. The ends were cut back, 0 bases at V and 6 bases at J, with 12 bases in the middle. Germline values: CDR1 LNHDA, CDR2 SQIVND (reference sequence). The CDR3 covers 15 residues. The CDR3 is CASSIDFGLSQPQHF. The CDR3, as DNA: TGTGCCAGTAGTATAGATTTTGGGTTATCTCAGCCCCAGCATTTT.

This chain connects TRBV7-9 to TRBJ2-7; D remains unclear. Germline values: CDR1 SEHNR, CDR2 FQNEAQ (reference sequence). The V and J ends lost 1 base and 5 bases respectively, with 12 bases between them. There are 14 residues in the CDR3. CDR3 residues: CASSLGGRPDEQYF. The CDR3 DNA reads TGTGCCAGCAGCTTAGGTGGCCGGCCGGACGAGCAGTACTTC.

The chain carries TRBV9 and TRBJ2-2; 14 bases match TRBD2. The CDR3 runs to 16 residues. Germline lookup yields CDR1 SGDLS and CDR2 YYNGEE. The V and J ends lost 4 bases and 7 bases, in that order; junction bases with no gene match: 6. CDR3 in DNA: TGTGCCAGCAGCCCCGGACTAGCGGGAGGCTACGGGGAGCTGTTTTTT. It specifies CASSPGLAGGYGELFF.

The CDR3 coding sequence is TGCGCCAGCAGCTACGGGACAGGGCCTCGGGCGGCCCAGTACTTC. This encodes CASSYGTGPRAAQYF. V is TRBV10-1 and J is TRBJ2-5; 9 positions match TRBD1. The CDR3 covers 15 residues. V gave up 6 bases and J gave up 9 bases; unmatched junction bases: 14. Per the germline V gene, CDR1 is WNHNN and CDR2 is SYGVQD (reference sequence).

CDR3 amino acids: CASGDYGYTF. The CDR3 region has the DNA TGTGCCAGCGGGGACTATGGCTACACCTTC. V is TRBV25-1 and J is TRBJ1-2, with D unclear. The CDR3 runs to 10 residues. V was cut by 8 bases and J by 3 bases, with 4 bases left in between. In germline, CDR1 is MGHDK, CDR2 SYGVNS.

This clone has a handful of counts. The chain joins TRBV27 to TRBJ1-5, with D unresolved. V was cut by 5 bases and J by 1 base, with 6 bases left in between. The CDR3 runs to 13 residues. Germline assignment: CDR1 MNHEY and CDR2 SMNVEV (reference sequence). The CDR3 sequence is CASSPSSNQPQHF. The DNA for the CDR3 is TGTGCCAGCAGTCCCTCCAGCAATCAGCCCCAGCATTTT.

This chain joins TRBV19 and TRBJ2-1; 8 bases line up with TRBD1. With 5 bases clipped from V and 9 bases from J, the junction kept 9 bases outside the gene matches. Germline assignment: CDR1 LNHDA and CDR2 SQIVND (reference sequence). The CDR3 contains 14 residues. For the CDR3, the DNA is TGTGCCAGTAGTCGCCCGGACAGGGAGGTTGAGCAGTTCTTC. Amino acids: CASSRPDREVEQFF.

In regard to this clone: The sample carries other DNA sequences with the same CDR3. The rearrangement uses TRBV28 and TRBJ1-1, with 9 bases lining up with TRBD1. Per germline, CDR1 MDHEN and CDR2 SYDVKM. The CDR3 runs to 14 residues. Trimming removed 5 bases from V and 3 bases from J; junction bases left unmatched: 4. The CDR3 reads CASSLTGGDTEAFF. In DNA, the CDR3 is TGTGCCAGCAGTCTGACAGGGGGGGACACTGAAGCTTTCTTT.

The chain combines TRBV14 with TRBJ2-1; the D gene is possibly TRBD1 (6 bases). The CDR3 sequence is 17 residues long. Germline V gene data show CDR1 as SGHDN and CDR2 as FVKESK. V was cut by 0 bases and J by 0 bases, with 12 bases left in between. The CDR3 protein is CASSQDSTGFSYNEQFF. The CDR3 bases are TGTGCCAGCAGCCAAGATAGCACAGGGTTCTCCTACAATGAGCAGTTCTTC.

V and J are TRBV5-8 and TRBJ2-3, with unresolved D. The germline gives CDR1 SGHTS, CDR2 YDEGEE. V gave up 0 bases and J gave up 3 bases, with 11 bases separating them. This CDR3 is 15 amino acids long. The CDR3 sequence: CASSLGQLSTDTQYF. CDR3 sequence (DNA): TGTGCCAGCAGCTTGGGGCAGCTCTCTACAGATACGCAGTATTTT.

V and J are TRBV19 and TRBJ2-7; 13 nucleotides match TRBD2. Germline V CDR1 and CDR2: LNHDA, SQIVND (reference sequence). The V segment lost 5 bases and the J segment 4 bases; nucleotides outside the gene matches: 8. The CDR3 has 16 residues. DNA of the CDR3: TGTGCCAGTAGTCTACGGACTAGCGGGAGTTTATACGAGCAGTACTTC. Its protein is CASSLRTSGSLYEQYF. The variable domain in full, with the rest retrieved from reference TRBV19 and TRBJ2-7, is DGGITQSPKYLFRKEGQNVTLSCEQNLNHDAMYWYRQDPGQGLRLIYYSQIVNDFQKGDIAEGYSVSREKKESFPLTVTSAQKNPTAFYLCASSLRTSGSLYEQYFGPGTRLTVT.

This chain links TRBV19 with TRBJ2-3; no definite D call. V was pared by 0 bases and J by 0 bases, with 7 bases between. The CDR3 covers 15 residues. Germline V gene sequence: CDR1 LNHDA, CDR2 SQIVND (reference sequence). CDR3 loop: CASSIDADSTDTQYF. CDR3 nucleotides: TGTGCCAGTAGTATAGACGCGGACAGCACAGATACGCAGTATTTT.

The chain employs TRBV4-1 and TRBJ2-5; possible D gene TRBD1, 5 bases. Germline loops: CDR1 MGHRA, CDR2 YSYEKL. V lost 4 bases, J lost 2 bases, and 8 bases lay in between. CDR3 length equals 13 residues. The CDR3, as DNA: TGCGCCAGCAGCCCCAGGGAACAAGAGACCCAGTACTTC. This translates into CASSPREQETQYF.

This clone was seen just once. V is TRBV5-1 and J is TRBJ2-1; no firm D call. CDR1 and CDR2 from the germline V gene are SGHRS and YFSETQ. The CDR3 spans 16 residues. Trimming shortened V by 0 bases and J by 0 bases, and 10 bases separated the two germline ends. The chain's CDR3 is CASSLGVVSSYNEQFF. In DNA, the CDR3 is TGCGCCAGCAGCTTGGGTGTGGTTAGCTCCTACAATGAGCAGTTCTTC.

V and J are TRBV5-8 and TRBJ2-7, with D tentatively TRBD1 or TRBD2 (6 bases each). The CDR3 has 12 residues. The ends were cut back, 3 bases at V and 6 bases at J, with 10 bases in the middle. From germline, CDR1 is SGHTS and CDR2 YDEGEE. The CDR3 protein is CASSWGALEQYF. The CDR3 DNA reads TGTGCCAGCAGCTGGGGGGCCCTCGAGCAGTACTTC.

In this sample, this clone turned up a few times. V gene TRBV28 combines with J gene TRBJ1-2; D ambiguous. Germline CDR1 is MDHEN and CDR2 is SYDVKM. The CDR3 has 15 amino acids. V gave up 6 bases and J gave up 0 bases, with 14 bases separating them. The CDR3 DNA reads TGTGCCAGCAGACCCCCGTCCACCGCTAACTATGGCTACACCTTC. Translating it yields CASRPPSTANYGYTF.

About this clone: This sample also contains other DNA sequences that code for the same CDR3. The chain carries TRBV10-2 and TRBJ2-7, with a tentative D call TRBD2 (5 bases). V lost 0 bases and J 3 bases, leaving 6 bases between the germline ends. Germline CDR1 reads WSHSY; CDR2 reads SAAADI. The length of the CDR3 is 13 residues. The CDR3 DNA reads as TGCGCCAGCAGTGAGTCGAGGGACTACGAGCAGTACTTC. It translates to CASSESRDYEQYF.

The chain employs TRBV4-3 and TRBJ1-2; 7 bases fit TRBD1. The germline V gene has CDR1 LGHNA and CDR2 YSLEER. The CDR3 totals 17 residues. V was pared by 0 bases and J by 1 base, with 8 bases of the junction left unmatched. The CDR3 spells CASSQEGQTTLNYGYTF. In DNA, the CDR3 is TGCGCCAGCAGCCAAGAGGGACAGACGACCCTTAACTATGGCTACACCTTC.

This clone was seen a single time. The same CDR3 also results from other DNA sequences found in this sample. The J gene is TRBJ2-3, the V gene TRBV28, with 11 bases aligning to TRBD2. From germline, CDR1 is MDHEN and CDR2 SYDVKM. The CDR3 is 16 amino acids. J was trimmed by 0 bases and V by 5 bases; bases with no gene match: 4. The CDR3 sequence is CASSLGTSGSTDTQYF. CDR3 nucleotide sequence: TGTGCCAGCAGTCTAGGGACTAGCGGAAGCACAGATACGCAGTATTTT.

The rearrangement uses TRBV19 and TRBJ1-4, with D unresolved. CDR3 size: 17 residues. The germline gives CDR1 LNHDA, CDR2 SQIVND (reference sequence). With 5 bases removed from V and 8 bases from J, the gap between germline ends came to 24 bases. CDR3 in DNA: TGTGCCAGTAGTCTTTTAAGGCTCGAAGGATTCGGGGAAAAACTGTTTTTT. It codes for CASSLLRLEGFGEKLFF.

This chain links TRBV10-2 with TRBJ2-3, with D possibly matching TRBD2 (6 bases). CDR1 WSHSY and CDR2 SAAADI come from the germline V gene. Deletions cut 8 bases from V and 1 base from J, with 22 bases between. This CDR3 region has 17 residues. The CDR3 loop reads CASVFRDSKRGTDTQYF. CDR3 bases: TGCGCCAGCGTATTTCGGGACTCAAAGAGGGGCACAGATACGCAGTATTTT.

This clone was counted once. The genes are TRBV9 and TRBJ2-1; TRBD2 matches at 14 bases. Germline loops: CDR1 SGDLS, CDR2 YYNGEE. The CDR3 has 15 residues. V gave up 4 bases and J gave up 9 bases; unmatched junction bases: 6. This CDR3 is CASSLRTSGRSEQFF. DNA for the CDR3: TGTGCCAGCAGCTTACGGACTAGCGGGAGGTCTGAGCAGTTCTTC.

This chain uses TRBV9 with TRBJ2-7; the D call may be TRBD1 or TRBD2 (5 bases each). Trimming took off 0 bases at V and 2 bases at J, with 12 bases between the two ends. Germline V lookup: CDR1 SGDLS, CDR2 YYNGEE. This CDR3 contains 15 residues. CDR3 in DNA: TGTGCCAGCAGCGTAGTGGGGGAGCCCCCCTACGAGCAGTACTTC. Amino acid sequence: CASSVVGEPPYEQYF.

The rearrangement uses TRBV6-5 and TRBJ2-5; the match to TRBD1 covers 8 bases. The CDR3 runs to 15 residues. The germline gives CDR1 MNHEY, CDR2 SVGAGI. V was clipped by 6 bases and J by 1 base; unmatched bases: 7. CDR3 loop: CASRLGQVSQETQYF. DNA for the CDR3: TGTGCCAGCAGACTGGGACAGGTTTCCCAAGAGACCCAGTACTTC.

CDR3 sequence: CSVAGTSFGAINEKLFF. In nucleotides, the CDR3 is TGCAGCGTCGCCGGGACATCCTTTGGGGCCATTAATGAAAAACTGTTTTTT. V is TRBV29-1 and J is TRBJ1-4, with D maybe TRBD1 (6 bases). V lost 6 bases and J lost 4, with 24 bases in between. Germline loops: CDR1 SQVTM, CDR2 ANQGSEA. CDR3 length equals 17 residues.

The chain is built from TRBV4-1 and TRBJ2-5; TRBD1 matches at 7 bases. The CDR3 has 15 residues. Germline V gives CDR1 MGHRA, CDR2 YSYEKL. Trimming cost V 0 bases and J 5 bases; bases outside gene matches: 6. The DNA of the CDR3 is TGCGCCAGCAGCCAAGAGTCGGGCAGGGGGGAGACCCAGTACTTC. Translated, it gives CASSQESGRGETQYF.

The chain links TRBV29-1 to TRBJ2-7, with 12 bases lining up with TRBD2. The germline V gene encodes CDR1 SQVTM and CDR2 ANQGSEA. The CDR3 runs to 17 residues. The trim removed 7 bases at V and 0 bases at J, leaving 13 bases unmatched. CDR3 bases: TGCAGCGGCGAACGAGGACTAGCGGGAACCGTCTCCTACGAGCAGTACTTC. Translation: CSGERGLAGTVSYEQYF.

The chain links TRBV4-3 to TRBJ1-5; perhaps TRBD1 as D (5 bases). The CDR3 spans 16 residues. Deletions cut 4 bases from V and 3 bases from J, with 16 bases between. Germline V gene sequence: CDR1 LGHNA, CDR2 YSLEER. The CDR3, as DNA: TGCGCCAGCAGCCGAGCGGTGCGGGACTCCAATCAGCCCCAGCATTTT. Its protein product is CASSRAVRDSNQPQHF.

The CDR3 DNA reads TGTGCCAGCAGTTTGAGAAACGCCGGCAGAGATGGCTACACCTTC. Its protein product is CASSLRNAGRDGYTF. V is TRBV28 and J is TRBJ1-2; D not resolved. Trimming shortened V by 3 bases and J by 6 bases, and 17 bases separated the two germline ends. Germline CDR1 and CDR2: MDHEN and SYDVKM. This CDR3 contains 15 residues.